A single sample gave rise to the 31 T cell receptor beta chains below, sequenced in a study of cytomegalovirus exposure and HLA in healthy donors. The data were produced by immunoSEQ multiplex PCR, yet TCRdb's version contains in-frame clones alone and is incomplete. Here the sample spans about 110,000 clones, around 85% being singletons. Material for sequencing was PBMCs. The receptors stem from a woman aged 18-29 years in good health and CMV-seronegative.

The V and J genes are TRBV5-6 and TRBJ1-2; no clear D. V was pared by 0 bases and J by 4 bases, with 22 bases between. The CDR3 has 18 residues. Germline V lookup: CDR1 SGHDT, CDR2 YYEEEE. This CDR3 is CASSLGGRGSSQAYGYTF. The CDR3 region has the DNA TGTGCCAGCAGCTTGGGAGGGCGTGGCTCTTCCCAGGCCTATGGCTACACCTTC.

The chain combines TRBV9 with TRBJ1-2; TRBD1 aligns across 7 bases. Germline values: CDR1 SGDLS, CDR2 YYNGEE. CDR3 size: 15 residues. The V gene end was trimmed by 4 bases and the J gene end by 8 bases; junction bases not matched to a gene: 14. The CDR3 region has the DNA TGTGCCAGCAGCCCTCCGGGACAGATCTATGGAGGCTACACCTTC. This encodes CASSPPGQIYGGYTF.

V gene TRBV9 combines with J gene TRBJ2-2; TRBD2 aligns across 9 bases. The J segment lost 3 bases and the V segment lost 3 bases, leaving 6 bases of the junction unmatched. The V gene's germline CDR1 is SGDLS and CDR2 YYNGEE. The CDR3 has 16 amino acids. This CDR3 reads CASSAAGGQYTGELFF. CDR3 DNA: TGTGCCAGCAGCGCCGCGGGGGGGCAGTACACCGGGGAGCTGTTTTTT.

This clone showed up just once. The chain is built from TRBV5-4 and TRBJ2-1, with D perhaps matching TRBD2 (7 bases). This CDR3 is 16 amino acids long. The germline V gene encodes CDR1 SGHNT and CDR2 YYREEE (reference sequence). Trimming removed 0 bases at V and 5 bases at J, with 15 bases between. CDR3 sequence: CASSLAVGGANNEQFF. DNA for the CDR3: TGTGCCAGCAGCTTGGCGGTTGGGGGGGCCAACAATGAGCAGTTCTTC.

V is TRBV5-1 and J is TRBJ2-5; D possibly corresponds to TRBD2 (6 bases). Germline V lookup: CDR1 SGHRS, CDR2 YFSETQ. Trimming took off 2 bases at V and 5 bases at J, with 22 bases between the two ends. The CDR3 covers 17 residues. The CDR3, as DNA: TGCGCCAGCAGCTTATGGGGAGGAAAAGGGGTCCTGGAGACCCAGTACTTC. Amino acids: CASSLWGGKGVLETQYF.

CDR3 sequence reads: CASSLETGFFYGYTF. CDR3 nucleotides: TGTGCCAGCAGCTTAGAGACAGGATTCTTCTATGGCTACACCTTC. The chain links TRBV7-2 to TRBJ1-2; possibly TRBD1 for D (6 bases). CDR3 length: 15 residues. The V end was cut by 1 base, the J end by 4 bases, with 13 bases between. Germline V gene sequence: CDR1 SGHTA, CDR2 FQGNSA.

This chain joins TRBV9 and TRBJ1-2; possibly TRBD1 for D (6 bases). Germline V gene data show CDR1 as SGDLS and CDR2 as YYNGEE. The length of the CDR3 is 19 residues. V shed 4 bases and J shed 5 bases, with 30 bases lying between them. The CDR3 DNA reads as TGTGCCAGCAGCCCCACGGATATCGCGGGGGCGGCCGATGATTATGGCTACACCTTC. This encodes CASSPTDIAGAADDYGYTF.

V and J are TRBV4-1 and TRBJ2-2; TRBD1 matches 11 bases. V dropped 2 bases and J dropped 4; count of bases not matched to a gene: 6. The V gene's germline CDR1 is MGHRA and CDR2 YSYEKL. The length of the CDR3 is 17 residues. The CDR3 DNA reads TGCGCCAGCAGCCAACCGGGGGGGACAGGGGGCACCGGGGAGCTGTTTTTT. As protein: CASSQPGGTGGTGELFF.

This clone showed up just once. This CDR3 reads CASSSGGGRETQYF. DNA for the CDR3: TGTGCCAGCAGCTCCGGGGGGGGGCGGGAGACCCAGTACTTC. The chain links TRBV5-4 to TRBJ2-5, with TRBD2 matching 8 bases. CDR3 length: 14 residues. V lost 3 bases, J lost 5 bases, and 6 bases stayed unmatched. Germline V gives CDR1 SGHNT, CDR2 YYREEE (reference sequence).

This clone was counted only a few times. This chain connects TRBV5-1 to TRBJ1-6; D unresolved. Trimming removed 0 bases from V and 8 bases from J, with 3 bases in between. Germline values: CDR1 SGHRS, CDR2 YFSETQ. The CDR3 is 12 residues long. CDR3 DNA: TGCGCCAGCAGCTTGGGAGATTCACCCCTCCACTTT. Translation: CASSLGDSPLHF.

The CDR3 is CASSSRDKATEQYF. The CDR3 DNA reads TGTGCCAGCAGCTCCCGGGACAAAGCGACCGAGCAGTACTTC. V and J are TRBV7-6 and TRBJ2-7; tentatively, D is TRBD1 (6 bases). The CDR3 has 14 amino acids. Deletions cut 4 bases from V and 6 bases from J, with 16 bases between. Germline CDR1 and CDR2: SGHVS and FNYEAQ.

In the case of this clone: A read error may account for a junction end that differs from germline. The V call is TRBV5-6, the J call TRBJ1-2, with 7 bases lining up with TRBD1. The germline V gene has CDR1 SGHDT and CDR2 YYEEEE. The CDR3 sequence is 15 residues long. DNA for the CDR3: TGTGCCACCAGCAGGGGGAGACAACCTGAGCGTGGCTACACCTTC. Protein: CATSRGRQPERGYTF.

The J gene is TRBJ2-3, the V gene TRBV13, with 11 bases matching TRBD2. This CDR3 comprises 16 residues. The germline V gene encodes CDR1 PRHDT and CDR2 FYEKMQ (reference sequence). V gave up 5 bases and J gave up 5 bases; unmatched junction bases: 9. The CDR3 loop reads CASSLPSGGIVDTQYF. The DNA for the CDR3 is TGTGCCAGCAGCCTTCCTAGCGGGGGGATTGTAGATACGCAGTATTTT.

In this sample, this clone turned up a few times. V gene TRBV2 combines with J gene TRBJ1-5; 11 nucleotides align to TRBD1. V lost 6 bases, J lost 7 bases, and 5 bases stayed unmatched. The CDR3 spans 14 residues. Germline CDR1 reads SNHLY; CDR2 reads FYNNEI. CDR3 sequence reads: CASSGQGAGQPQHF. CDR3 nucleotide sequence: TGTGCCAGCAGCGGACAGGGGGCAGGGCAGCCCCAGCATTTT.

The chain recombines TRBV27 with TRBJ2-7, with D uncertain. V was shortened by 4 bases and J by 7 bases, with 11 bases between the two germline ends. Germline V lookup: CDR1 MNHEY, CDR2 SMNVEV (reference sequence). CDR3 length: 12 residues. The CDR3 loop reads CASSSLGGEQYF. Here the CDR3 DNA reads TGTGCCAGCAGTTCGCTAGGTGGGGAGCAGTACTTC.

The V call is TRBV9, the J call TRBJ2-5; 8 bases align to TRBD2. CDR1 and CDR2 from the germline V gene are SGDLS and YYNGEE. The CDR3 extends over 15 amino acids. Trimming took 4 bases from V and 5 from J; bases not matched to a gene: 10. The CDR3 region has the DNA TGTGCCAGCAGCCCTCGAAGTAGCGGGGAGGAGACCCAGTACTTC. Translating it yields CASSPRSSGEETQYF.

The V and J genes are TRBV30 and TRBJ2-1, with D hard to call. The CDR3 has 12 residues. V dropped 4 bases and J dropped 4 bases, with 8 bases sitting between them. The germline CDR1 and CDR2 sequences are GTSNPN and SVGIG (reference sequence). The CDR3 sequence is CAWTVNYNEQFF. In nucleotides, the CDR3 is TGTGCCTGGACGGTCAATTACAATGAGCAGTTCTTC. Full variable domain (rest looked up from reference TRBV30 and TRBJ2-1): SQTIHQWPATLVQPVGSPLSLECTVEGTSNPNLYWYRQAAGRGLQLLFYSVGIGQISSEVPQNLSASRPQDRQFILSSKKLLLSDSGFYLCAWTVNYNEQFFGPGTRLTVL.

J is TRBJ2-3 and V is TRBV11-3, with a weak D call TRBD2 (5 bases). This CDR3 has 16 amino acids. In germline, CDR1 is SGHNT, CDR2 YENEEA. V was clipped by 1 base and J by 5 bases, with 16 bases between them. The CDR3 DNA sequence: TGTGCCAGCAGCTTAGGGAGGACGGGCTTAGAAGATACGCAGTATTTT. It translates to CASSLGRTGLEDTQYF.

This clone has just a few counts. V is TRBV19 and J is TRBJ2-7; 9 nucleotides agree with TRBD1. Germline loops: CDR1 LNHDA, CDR2 SQIVND (reference sequence). V lost 4 bases, J lost 6 bases, and 10 bases stayed unmatched. The CDR3 consists of 15 residues. DNA for the CDR3: TGTGCCAGTAGTACTTGGGGACAGGGTTCGAGCGAGCAGTACTTC. This translates into CASSTWGQGSSEQYF. The variable domain in full, with the rest retrieved from reference TRBV19 and TRBJ2-7, is DGGITQSPKYLFRKEGQNVTLSCEQNLNHDAMYWYRQDPGQGLRLIYYSQIVNDFQKGDIAEGYSVSREKKESFPLTVTSAQKNPTAFYLCASSTWGQGSSEQYFGPGTRLTVT.

V gene TRBV28 combines with J gene TRBJ2-2; the D is unclear. The CDR3 runs 14 residues. V was clipped by 6 bases and J by 0 bases, with 8 bases between them. Germline lookup yields CDR1 MDHEN and CDR2 SYDVKM. The CDR3 DNA is TGTGCCAGCAGCCCGCACACGAACACCGGGGAGCTGTTTTTT. Its translation is CASSPHTNTGELFF.

This clone was counted ten times or more. The rearrangement joins TRBV6-5 to TRBJ1-3; no clear D gene. The CDR3 consists of 13 residues. V shed 9 bases and J shed 4 bases, with 13 bases lying between them. Germline V gene lookup returns CDR1 MNHEY and CDR2 SVGAGI. In nucleotides, the CDR3 is TGTGCCAGTCGGCGGCAGTCCGGAAACACCATATATTTT. Encoded protein: CASRRQSGNTIYF.

The chain links TRBV20-1 to TRBJ1-1, with D maybe TRBD1 (6 bases). CDR1 DFQATT and CDR2 SNEGSKA come from the germline V gene (reference sequence). Between the trimmed V and J ends, which lost 6 bases and 7 bases, there was a span of 12 bases. This CDR3 is built from 11 residues. Here the CDR3 DNA reads TGCAGTGCCCTCGGACAGAATGAAGCTTTCTTT. This codes for CSALGQNEAFF.

This CDR3 is CASSYKDRVTGGYGYTF. The CDR3 nucleotides are TGTGCCAGCTCATACAAGGACAGGGTGACAGGGGGCTATGGCTACACCTTC. The gene calls are TRBV18 and TRBJ1-2, with 9 bases identical to TRBD1. Germline-derived CDR1 and CDR2 are KGHSH and LQKENI. The CDR3 has 17 amino acids. V shed 5 bases, J shed 4 bases, and the junction held 14 bases outside the gene matches.

This chain joins TRBV7-8 and TRBJ1-1; unclear D gene. Looked up from germline, CDR1 is SGHVS and CDR2 is FQNEAQ. The ends were cut back, 1 base at V and 4 bases at J, with 10 bases in the middle. The CDR3 contains 14 residues. CDR3 amino acids: CASSLESGSTEAFF. DNA for the CDR3: TGTGCCAGCAGCTTAGAATCGGGGAGCACTGAAGCTTTCTTT.

The rearrangement joins TRBV6-5 to TRBJ1-1; TRBD1 agrees at 7 bases. This CDR3 contains 13 residues. The germline gives CDR1 MNHEY, CDR2 SVGAGI. V lost 3 bases to trimming and J lost 6 bases; unmatched junction nucleotides: 4. Here the CDR3 reads CASSYQGEAEAFF. CDR3 nucleotide sequence: TGTGCCAGCAGTTATCAGGGGGAGGCTGAAGCTTTCTTT.

The J gene is TRBJ1-2, the V gene TRBV7-3, with TRBD1 as a possible D gene (6 bases). The length of the CDR3 is 13 residues. Per the germline V gene, CDR1 is SGHTA and CDR2 is FQGTGA. Trimming took 1 base from V and 7 from J, leaving 10 bases between them. CDR3 in amino acids: CASSLNREGGYTF. CDR3 DNA sequence: TGTGCCAGCAGCTTAAACAGGGAGGGTGGCTACACCTTC.

This chain links TRBV27 with TRBJ2-2; 8 bases are shared with TRBD2. V lost 2 bases to trimming and J lost 2 bases; unmatched junction nucleotides: 4. The CDR3 extends over 16 amino acids. Germline CDR1 MNHEY, CDR2 SMNVEV (reference sequence). CDR3 in amino acids: CASSLTSGGNTGELFF. The CDR3 region has the DNA TGTGCCAGCAGTTTAACCAGCGGGGGAAACACCGGGGAGCTGTTTTTT.

The gene calls are TRBV6-6 and TRBJ2-2; D remains ambiguous. The CDR3 runs 12 residues. Germline CDR1 reads MNHNY; CDR2 reads SVGAGI (reference sequence). V was shortened by 7 bases and J by 1 base, with 4 bases between the two germline ends. Here the CDR3 reads CASTGNTGELFF. The CDR3 nucleotides read TGTGCCAGCACGGGGAACACCGGGGAGCTGTTTTTT.

In its sample, this clone was seen many times. V usage is TRBV19 and J usage is TRBJ1-5; D gene ambiguous. Germline loops: CDR1 LNHDA, CDR2 SQIVND (reference sequence). Trimming removed 9 bases at V and 0 bases at J, with 12 bases between. CDR3 length equals 14 residues. CDR3 loop: CASKTQYSNQPQHF. The DNA for the CDR3 is TGTGCCAGCAAGACACAATATAGCAATCAGCCCCAGCATTTT.

The chain is built from TRBV9 and TRBJ1-1, with 7 positions matching TRBD1. This CDR3 has 15 residues. CDR1 SGDLS and CDR2 YYNGEE come from the germline V gene. V lost 0 bases, J lost 1 base, and 3 bases stayed unmatched. The CDR3 region is CASSVGQGENTEAFF. The CDR3 bases are TGTGCCAGCAGCGTAGGTCAGGGGGAGAACACTGAAGCTTTCTTT.

This chain links TRBV2 with TRBJ2-7; 7 bases align to TRBD1. CDR3 length equals 16 residues. Germline V gene data show CDR1 as SNHLY and CDR2 as FYNNEI. Germline trimming cut 6 bases from V and 2 bases from J; bases unmatched to any gene: 13. The CDR3, as DNA: TGTGCCAGCAGCGGACCACTGACAGGGTTAACCTACGAGCAGTACTTC. This gives the protein CASSGPLTGLTYEQYF. Variable domain in full (rest from reference TRBV2 and TRBJ2-7): EPEVTQTPSHQVTQMGQEVILRCVPISNHLYFYWYRQILGQKVEFLVSFYNNEISEKSEIFDDQFSVERPDGSNFTLKIRSTKLEDSAMYFCASSGPLTGLTYEQYFGPGTRLTVT.